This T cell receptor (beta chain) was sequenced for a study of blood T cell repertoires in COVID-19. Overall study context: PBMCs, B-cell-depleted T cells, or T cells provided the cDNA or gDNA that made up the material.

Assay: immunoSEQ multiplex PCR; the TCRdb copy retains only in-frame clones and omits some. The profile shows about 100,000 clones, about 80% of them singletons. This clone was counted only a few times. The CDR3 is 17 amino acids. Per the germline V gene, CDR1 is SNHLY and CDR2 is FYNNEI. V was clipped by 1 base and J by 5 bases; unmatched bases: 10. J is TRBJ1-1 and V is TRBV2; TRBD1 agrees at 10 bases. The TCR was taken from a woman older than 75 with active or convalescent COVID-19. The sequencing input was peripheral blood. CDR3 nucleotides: TGTGCCAGCAGTGAAGGCCTCTTCGACAGGGGGCAAACTGAAGCTTTCTTT. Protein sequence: CASSEGLFDRGQTEAFF.